This T cell receptor beta chain was obtained from a study of monozygotic twins with inflammatory bowel disease. Study-level results: With others, IBD patients shared fewer clonotypes than healthy twins did, especially with disease activity. Healthy co-twins showed greater TCRbeta diversity (inverse Simpson) than IBD patients. No difference in repertoire similarity was seen between concordant and discordant twins, possibly because power was limited.

Germline-derived CDR1 and CDR2 are SGHDT and YYEEEE. This CDR3 is 17 amino acids long. On this clonotype itself: Its antigen is currently unknown.

From its re-call of the 5' RACE reads, TCRdb lists each CDR3 protein once, without DNA. The sample has about 160,000 distinct CDR3 sequences, and its top ten clones hold approximately 2.8%. The chain is built from TRBV5-6 and TRBJ2-1; TCRdb returns TRBD2, unconfirmable since there is no DNA. Sequencing was done on a sample of blood. The TCR comes from a human donor with ulcerative colitis or Crohn's disease, or a healthy co-twin of an affected twin (not recorded which). The CDR3 is CASSRSPGLALENEQFF.